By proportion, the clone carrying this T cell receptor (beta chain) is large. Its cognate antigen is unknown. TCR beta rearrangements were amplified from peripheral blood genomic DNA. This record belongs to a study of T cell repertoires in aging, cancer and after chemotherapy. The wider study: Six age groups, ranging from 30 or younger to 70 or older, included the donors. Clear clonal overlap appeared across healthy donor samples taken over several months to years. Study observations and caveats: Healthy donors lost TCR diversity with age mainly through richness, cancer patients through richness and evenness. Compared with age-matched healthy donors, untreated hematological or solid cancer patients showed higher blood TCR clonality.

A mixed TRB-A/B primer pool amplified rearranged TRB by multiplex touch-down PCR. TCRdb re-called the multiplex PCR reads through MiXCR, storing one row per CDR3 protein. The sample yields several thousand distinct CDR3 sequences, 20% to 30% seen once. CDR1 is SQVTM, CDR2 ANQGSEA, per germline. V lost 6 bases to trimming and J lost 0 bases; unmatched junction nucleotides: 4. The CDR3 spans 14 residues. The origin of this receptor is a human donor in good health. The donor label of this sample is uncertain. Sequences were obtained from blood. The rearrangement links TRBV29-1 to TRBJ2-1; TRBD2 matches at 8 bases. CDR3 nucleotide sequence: TGCAGCGTGAGCGGGGGTAGCTCCTACAATGAGCAGTTCTTC. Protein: CSVSGGSSYNEQFF.